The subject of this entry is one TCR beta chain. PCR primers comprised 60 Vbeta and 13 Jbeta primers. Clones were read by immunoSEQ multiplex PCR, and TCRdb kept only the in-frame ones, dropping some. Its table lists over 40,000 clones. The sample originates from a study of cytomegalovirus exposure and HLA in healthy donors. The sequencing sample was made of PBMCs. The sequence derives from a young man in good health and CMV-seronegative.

The CDR3 spells CASSSTGSTQYF. The DNA of the CDR3 is TGTGCCAGCAGCAGCACGGGGAGTACGCAGTATTTT. V gene TRBV6-5 combines with J gene TRBJ2-3; a possible D gene is TRBD2 (5 bases). In germline, CDR1 is MNHEY, CDR2 SVGAGI. V shed 6 bases and J shed 8 bases, with 12 bases lying between them. The CDR3 covers 12 residues.